Presented here are 20 T cell receptor beta chains from one specimen sequenced in a study of spatial heterogeneity in lung cancer. TCRdb ran MiXCR on the 5' RACE reads and lists one entry per CDR3 protein. The sample lists some 85,000 distinct CDR3 sequences; about 20% were seen once. Time point noted: sample taken at primary tumor resection. Unsorted whole RNA samples from tumor, nontumor lung or frozen PBMC were sequenced. The source material was PBMCs, sampled at surgery. The source of these receptors is a male donor with early-stage non-small cell lung cancer.

This clonotype showed up just a few times. The V call is TRBV20-1, the J call TRBJ2-7; 12 bases align to TRBD2. With 4 bases clipped from V and 2 bases from J, the junction kept 0 bases outside the gene matches. CDR1 is DFQATT and CDR2 is SNEGSKA in the germline V gene (reference sequence). The CDR3 is made up of 13 amino acids. The CDR3 DNA reads as TGCAGTGCTACTAGCGGGGGGGCCTACGAGCAGTACTTC. Amino acid sequence: CSATSGGAYEQYF.

This chain uses TRBV7-6 with TRBJ2-1; D ambiguous. CDR3 length equals 14 residues. In germline, CDR1 is SGHVS, CDR2 FNYEAQ. V was trimmed by 1 base and J by 6 bases, leaving 10 bases between them. CDR3 DNA: TGTGCCAGCAGCTTAGGCCAGCCGCCCAATGAGCAGTTCTTC. Encoded protein: CASSLGQPPNEQFF.

This clonotype appeared a few times. The chain is built from TRBV3-1 and TRBJ1-1; weak D call: TRBD1 (5 bases). The CDR3 sequence is 16 residues long. Trimming took 0 bases from V and 0 from J, leaving 11 bases between them. The V gene's germline CDR1 is LGHDT and CDR2 YNNKEL (reference sequence). The CDR3 DNA sequence: TGTGCCAGCAGCCAAGATCATGGGGGTCTGAACACTGAAGCTTTCTTT. Translated, it gives CASSQDHGGLNTEAFF.

This clonotype was counted at least ten times. This chain connects TRBV12-3 or TRBV12-4 to TRBJ1-1; a possible D gene is TRBD1 (5 bases). This CDR3 spans 14 amino acids. V lost 8 bases and J 1 base, leaving 14 bases between the germline ends. The CDR3 DNA reads as TGTGCCAGCTTTGGGGCGGGATCGAACACTGAAGCTTTCTTT. Translating gives CASFGAGSNTEAFF.

This clonotype was counted a few times. The rearrangement links TRBV7-9 to TRBJ2-3; no clear D gene. Germline V gene data show CDR1 as SEHNR and CDR2 as FQNEAQ (reference sequence). Trimming removed 5 bases at V and 4 bases at J, with 4 bases between. The CDR3 is 11 amino acids. The CDR3 DNA reads TGTGCCAGCAGCCGAGCAGATACGCAGTATTTT. Amino acids: CASSRADTQYF.

Only a few counts were recorded for this clonotype. The chain links TRBV7-9 to TRBJ1-6, with TRBD1 identical over 7 bases. V gave up 0 bases and J gave up 3 bases; unmatched junction bases: 11. This CDR3 spans 19 amino acids. The germline gives CDR1 SEHNR, CDR2 FQNEAQ (reference sequence). CDR3 sequence: CASSLAATGFPDYNSPLHF. The CDR3 DNA is TGTGCCAGCAGCTTAGCTGCGACAGGGTTCCCAGACTATAATTCACCCCTCCACTTT.

This clonotype was found a few times. J is TRBJ1-6 and V is TRBV27; D not resolved. The CDR3 length is 12 residues. The germline V and J ends were trimmed by 2 bases and 5 bases, with 1 base remaining between them. Looked up from germline, CDR1 is MNHEY and CDR2 is SMNVEV (reference sequence). The CDR3 is CASSLNNSPLHF. The CDR3 DNA reads as TGTGCCAGCAGTTTAAATAATTCACCCCTCCACTTT.

Ten or more counts support this clonotype. V is TRBV13 and J is TRBJ2-2; 7 bases align to TRBD1. Trimming removed 5 bases from V and 4 bases from J; junction bases left unmatched: 7. From germline, CDR1 is PRHDT and CDR2 FYEKMQ (reference sequence). The CDR3 consists of 15 residues. The CDR3 sequence: CASSARDRSTGELFF. CDR3 nucleotide sequence: TGTGCCAGCAGCGCCCGGGACAGATCCACCGGGGAGCTGTTTTTT. Full variable domain (missing parts from reference TRBV13 and TRBJ2-2): AAGVIQSPRHLIKEKRETATLKCYPIPRHDTVYWYQQGPGQDPQFLISFYEKMQSDKGSIPDRFSAQQFSDYHSELNMSSLELGDSALYFCASSARDRSTGELFFGEGSRLTVL.

V is TRBV19 and J is TRBJ2-7; no clear D. The ends were cut back, 5 bases at V and 2 bases at J, with 13 bases in the middle. CDR3 size: 14 residues. Germline lookup yields CDR1 LNHDA and CDR2 SQIVND (reference sequence). CDR3 bases: TGTGCCAGTAGTCTCGCCGGTCCTACCTACGAGCAGTACTTC. Its translation is CASSLAGPTYEQYF.

On this clonotype itself: The junction departs from germline at one end; a sequencing error may be responsible. This chain joins TRBV15 and TRBJ2-7; 9 bases line up with TRBD1. Germline V CDR1 and CDR2: LNHNV, YYDKDF (reference sequence). The CDR3 has 15 amino acids. CDR3 in DNA: TGTGCCACCAGCAGATGGACAGGGGCCTCCTACGAGCGGTACTTC. This encodes CATSRWTGASYERYF.

This clonotype was counted between two and nine times. The chain has TRBV29-1 and TRBJ2-2; D is uncertain. The CDR3 length is 12 residues. CDR1 and CDR2 from the germline V gene are SQVTM and ANQGSEA. Between the trimmed V and J ends, which lost 4 bases and 1 base, there was a span of 4 bases. DNA of the CDR3: TGCAGCGTTGTTAAGAACACCGGGGAGCTGTTTTTT. Its protein product is CSVVKNTGELFF.

This clonotype was recorded a few times. The chain is built from TRBV5-1 and TRBJ2-7; D is undetermined. Germline assignment: CDR1 SGHRS and CDR2 YFSETQ. Trimming took 4 bases from V and 1 from J, leaving 12 bases between them. The CDR3 loop spans 14 amino acids. The CDR3 DNA follows: TGCGCCAGCAGCCAGGACGGAATTTCCTACGAGCAGTACTTC. It translates to CASSQDGISYEQYF.

This clonotype was observed a few times. The CDR3 region has the DNA TGCGCCAGCAGCCTTTCGGGACAGGGTAATCAGCCCCAGCATTTT. Translating it yields CASSLSGQGNQPQHF. This chain joins TRBV5-1 and TRBJ1-5; 9 nucleotides align to TRBD1. CDR1 is SGHRS, CDR2 YFSETQ, per germline. The CDR3 has 15 amino acids. The V gene end was trimmed by 4 bases and the J gene end by 4 bases; junction bases not matched to a gene: 6. The entire variable domain, with the rest obtained from reference TRBV5-1 and TRBJ1-5, is as follows: KAGVTQTPRYLIKTRGQQVTLSCSPISGHRSVSWYQQTPGQGLQFLFEYFSETQRNKGNFPGRFSGRQFSNSRSEMNVSTLELGDSALYLCASSLSGQGNQPQHFGDGTRLSIL.

This clonotype was counted a few times. The rearrangement joins TRBV4-1 to TRBJ2-7; 14 bases align to TRBD2. CDR3 length equals 15 residues. Germline CDR1 and CDR2: MGHRA and YSYEKL. The ends lost 6 bases at V and 2 bases at J; junction bases unmatched: 3. The CDR3 protein is CASSPGLAGAYEQYF. CDR3 nucleotide sequence: TGCGCCAGCAGTCCGGGACTAGCGGGGGCCTACGAGCAGTACTTC.

A few counts support this clonotype. The chain recombines TRBV30 with TRBJ2-1; 7 positions agree with TRBD1. V gave up 7 bases and J gave up 1 base; unmatched junction bases: 1. In germline, CDR1 is GTSNPN, CDR2 SVGIG (reference sequence). CDR3 length: 12 residues. CDR3 loop: CAYRGSYNEQFF. CDR3 DNA: TGTGCCTACAGGGGATCCTACAATGAGCAGTTCTTC.

The genes are TRBV5-1 and TRBJ2-2; possibly TRBD1 or TRBD2 for D (5 bases each). The CDR3 extends over 14 amino acids. Germline CDR1 and CDR2: SGHRS and YFSETQ. V lost 3 bases and J 4 bases, leaving 10 bases between the germline ends. The CDR3 nucleotides are TGCGCCAGCAGCTCGTGGGACCTCACCGGGGAGCTGTTTTTT. As protein: CASSSWDLTGELFF.

This clonotype was detected only a few times. V gene TRBV6-5 combines with J gene TRBJ2-7, with 9 bases identical to TRBD1. Germline V lookup: CDR1 MNHEY, CDR2 SVGAGI. This CDR3 is 14 amino acids long. Losses at the gene ends were 7 bases for V and 4 bases for J; bases not matched to a gene: 8. The CDR3 DNA is TGTGCCAGCAACCCGGGGACAGGGTGGTACGAGCAGTACTTC. Amino acids: CASNPGTGWYEQYF.

This clonotype occurred a few times. The rearrangement joins TRBV6-5 to TRBJ1-5, with TRBD1 identical over 8 bases. Germline loops: CDR1 MNHEY, CDR2 SVGAGI. With 6 bases clipped from V and 2 bases from J, the junction kept 6 bases outside the gene matches. There are 15 residues in the CDR3. The DNA for the CDR3 is TGTGCCAGCAGACGAGACAGGGGAGGCAATCAGCCCCAGCATTTT. Its translation is CASRRDRGGNQPQHF.

The V gene is TRBV5-1, the J gene TRBJ2-5, with 7 bases that match TRBD2. V shed 4 bases and J 1 base; nucleotides not matched to a gene: 4. CDR1 is SGHRS, CDR2 YFSETQ, per germline. The CDR3 has 14 amino acids. The CDR3 nucleotides are TGCGCCAGCAGCGTTACTAGCGTCCAAGAGACCCAGTACTTC. Translating it yields CASSVTSVQETQYF.

The chain combines TRBV24-1 with TRBJ1-2, with TRBD1 as a possible D gene (5 bases). This CDR3 has 14 amino acids. Trimming removed 9 bases from V and 2 bases from J, with 15 bases in between. Per the germline V gene, CDR1 is KGHDR and CDR2 is SFDVKD. Here the CDR3 DNA reads TGTGCCACCTCCCCACCGGGGCAAAACTATGGCTACACCTTC. Translation: CATSPPGQNYGYTF.